This TCR beta chain was sequenced for a study of OX40 agonist ivuxolimab in advanced cancers. About the study: Intravenous ivuxolimab at 0.01 to 10 mg/kg was given to patients every 2 weeks.

Study-wide results and caveats: Averaged across samples, CD8+ T cells carried more expanded clones than CD4+ did. Clonal expansion was seen in CD4+ and CD8+ blood T cells by week 6 at 0.1 to 3.0 mg/kg.

This table comes from immunoSEQ multiplex PCR, and its TCRdb copy is limited to in-frame clones, with some not included. The sample includes 55,000 to 90,000 clones, about 86% of them seen just once. Samples of blood were obtained at baseline, on cycle 4 day 1, and on cycle 7 day 1. The CDR3 covers 16 residues. Germline CDR1 reads MNHEY; CDR2 reads SVGAGI. Trimming took 4 bases from V and 0 from J, leaving 13 bases between them. As concerns this clone: No antigen is known for it.

This sequence originates from an adult with an advanced solid tumor such as melanoma, head and neck, liver or kidney cancer. The chain couples TRBV6-5 to TRBJ2-1; maybe TRBD2 (5 bases). The sequencing used CD4+ or CD8+ T cells sorted from blood, collected in a trial of the OX40 agonist ivuxolimab. The CDR3 DNA reads TGTGCCAGCAGTTGGGCCGGGGAATACTCCTACAATGAGCAGTTCTTC. Its translation is CASSWAGEYSYNEQFF.